The clone carrying this T cell receptor (beta chain) has ten or more counts. Adults between about 18 and 89 years of age took part from fewer than 30 US areas. Participant-given clinical history determined each cohort assignment. As processed by the authors: By means of reference gene primer amplification, nucleated cell counts were estimated. TCRdb's copy holds only in-frame clones and misses some; the assay was immunoSEQ multiplex PCR. V, J and clone size are taken as reported in that table, and D and trimming were inferred from the DNA itself. The table includes about 180,000 clones, 86% detected once. The CDR3 is 14 residues long. Trimming at V came to 8 bases and at J to 3 bases, leaving 6 bases not matched to a gene. CDR1 is KGHDR, CDR2 SFDVKD, per germline. The data were taken from a study of blood T cell repertoires in COVID-19. Overall study: Samples came from the United States, Italy and Spain, spanning acute and convalescent COVID-19.

The V call is TRBV24-1, the J call TRBJ1-5; 7 bases line up with TRBD1. Sequencing input: PBMCs or T cells enriched from blood (not recorded which). The receptor was derived from a woman in her 30s who had recovered from COVID-19. The DNA for the CDR3 is TGTGCCACCAAAGGGACAGCTGACAATCAGCCCCAGCATTTT. Protein sequence: CATKGTADNQPQHF.